The T cell receptor (beta chain) described here comes from a study of cytomegalovirus exposure and HLA in healthy donors. Points from the study as a whole: The study recorded 150 to 200 TCR beta chains that were cytomegalovirus-associated.

The CDR3 loop spans 17 amino acids. Germline V gene lookup returns CDR1 MNHEY and CDR2 SMNVEV (reference sequence). V lost 6 bases and J lost 3; bases outside the gene matches: 12. With regard to this clone: Its target is unknown.

In the PCR, 60 Vbeta and 13 Jbeta primers were used. Some clones are missing from TCRdb's copy, which holds only in-frame ones; the method was immunoSEQ multiplex PCR. The sample lists 130,000 or so clones; over 75% were seen once. The sequence derives from a woman aged 18-35 years in good health and CMV-seronegative. This chain uses TRBV27 with TRBJ2-1; TRBD2 matches 9 bases. The sequenced material came from PBMCs. The CDR3 DNA reads as TGTGCCAGCAGCCGCCGACACGGGACTAGCTTCTACAATGAGCAGTTCTTC. As protein: CASSRRHGTSFYNEQFF.